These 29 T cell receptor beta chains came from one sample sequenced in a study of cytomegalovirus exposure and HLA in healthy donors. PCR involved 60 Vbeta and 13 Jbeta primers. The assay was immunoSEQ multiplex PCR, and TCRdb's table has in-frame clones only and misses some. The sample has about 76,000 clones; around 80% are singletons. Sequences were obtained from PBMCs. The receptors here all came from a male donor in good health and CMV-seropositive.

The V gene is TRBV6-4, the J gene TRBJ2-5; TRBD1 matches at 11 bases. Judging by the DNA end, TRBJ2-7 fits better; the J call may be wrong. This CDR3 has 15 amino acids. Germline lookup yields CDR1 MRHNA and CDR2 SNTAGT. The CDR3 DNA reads TGTGCCAGCAGTGCAACCGGGACAGGGGGGGACGAGCAGTACTTC. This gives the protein CASSATGTGGDEQYF.

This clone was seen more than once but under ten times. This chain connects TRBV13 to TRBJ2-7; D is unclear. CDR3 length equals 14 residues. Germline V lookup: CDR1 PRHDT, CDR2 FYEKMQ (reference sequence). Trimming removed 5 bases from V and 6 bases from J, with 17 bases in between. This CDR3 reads CASSASLRGREQYF. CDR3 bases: TGTGCCAGCAGCGCGTCTTTGCGTGGTCGCGAGCAGTACTTC.

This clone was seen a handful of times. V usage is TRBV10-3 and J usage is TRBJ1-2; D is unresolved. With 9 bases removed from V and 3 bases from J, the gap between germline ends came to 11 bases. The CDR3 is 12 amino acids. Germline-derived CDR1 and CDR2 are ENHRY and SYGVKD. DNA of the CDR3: TGTGCCATTCAAACAGAAGACTATGGCTACACCTTC. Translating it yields CAIQTEDYGYTF.

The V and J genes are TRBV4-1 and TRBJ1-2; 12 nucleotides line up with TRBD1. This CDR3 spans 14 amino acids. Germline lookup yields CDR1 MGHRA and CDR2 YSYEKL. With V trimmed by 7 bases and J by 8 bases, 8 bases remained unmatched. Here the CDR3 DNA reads TGCGCCAGCACCCTGGGACAGGGGGCGGGAGGCTACACCTTC. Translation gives CASTLGQGAGGYTF.

The DNA of the CDR3 is TGTGCCAGGAGGCAGAAGTTCGATATCTACAATGAGCAGTTCTTC. Translated, it gives CARRQKFDIYNEQFF. The chain employs TRBV11-3 and TRBJ2-1; D unclear. Germline V lookup: CDR1 SGHNT, CDR2 YENEEA. This CDR3 is built from 15 residues. Trimming shortened V by 9 bases and J by 3 bases, and 18 bases separated the two germline ends.

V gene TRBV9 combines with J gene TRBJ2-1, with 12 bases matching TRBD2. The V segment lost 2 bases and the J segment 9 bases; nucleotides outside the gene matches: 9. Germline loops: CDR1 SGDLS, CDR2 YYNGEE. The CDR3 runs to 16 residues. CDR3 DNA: TGTGCCAGCAGCGTGAGGACTAGCGGGAAAGCTGGTGAGCAGTTCTTC. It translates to CASSVRTSGKAGEQFF.

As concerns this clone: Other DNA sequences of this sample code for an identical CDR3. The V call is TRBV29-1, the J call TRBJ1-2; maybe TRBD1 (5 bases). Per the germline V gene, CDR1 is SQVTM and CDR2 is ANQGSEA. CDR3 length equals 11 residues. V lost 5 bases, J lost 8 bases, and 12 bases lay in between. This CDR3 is CSVNSGRGYTF. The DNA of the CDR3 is TGCAGCGTTAACTCAGGGAGGGGCTACACCTTC.

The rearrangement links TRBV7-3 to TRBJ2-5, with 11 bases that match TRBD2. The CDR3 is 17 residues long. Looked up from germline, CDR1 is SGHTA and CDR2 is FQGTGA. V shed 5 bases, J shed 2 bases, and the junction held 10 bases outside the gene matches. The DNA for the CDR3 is TGTGCCAGCAGCCGGGGGGGGACTAGCGGAAAACAAGAGACCCAGTACTTC. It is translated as CASSRGGTSGKQETQYF.

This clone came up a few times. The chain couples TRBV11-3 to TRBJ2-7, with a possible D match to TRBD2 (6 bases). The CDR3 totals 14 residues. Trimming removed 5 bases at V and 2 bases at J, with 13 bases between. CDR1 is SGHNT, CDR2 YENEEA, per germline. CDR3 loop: CASSQGPSAYEQYF. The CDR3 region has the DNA TGTGCCAGCAGCCAGGGACCTAGCGCCTACGAGCAGTACTTC.

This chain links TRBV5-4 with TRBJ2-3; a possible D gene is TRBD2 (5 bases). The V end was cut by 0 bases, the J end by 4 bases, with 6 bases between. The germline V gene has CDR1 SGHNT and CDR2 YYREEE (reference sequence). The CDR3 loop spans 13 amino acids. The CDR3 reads CASSLGGPDTQYF. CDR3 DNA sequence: TGTGCCAGCAGCTTGGGCGGGCCAGATACGCAGTATTTT.

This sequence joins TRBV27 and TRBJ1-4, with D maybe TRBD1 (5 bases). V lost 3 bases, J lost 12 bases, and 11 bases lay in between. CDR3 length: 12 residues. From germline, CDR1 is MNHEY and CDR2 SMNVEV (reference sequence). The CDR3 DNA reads TGTGCCAGCAGTTTGTCAGGGAAGCAACTGTTTTTT. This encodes CASSLSGKQLFF.

The CDR3 loop is CASSVPGGEASKNIQYF. CDR3 sequence (DNA): TGTGCCAGCAGTGTCCCGGGAGGGGAGGCCAGCAAAAACATTCAGTACTTC. This rearrangement joins TRBV2 to TRBJ2-4; 8 bases line up with TRBD2. The CDR3 extends over 17 amino acids. Unmatched junction bases numbered 11, after V lost 4 bases and J lost 3 bases. Germline V CDR1 and CDR2: SNHLY, FYNNEI.

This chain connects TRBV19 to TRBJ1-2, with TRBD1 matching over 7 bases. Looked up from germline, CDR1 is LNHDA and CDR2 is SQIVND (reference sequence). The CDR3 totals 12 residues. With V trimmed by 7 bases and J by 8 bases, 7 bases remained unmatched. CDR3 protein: CASTNRGGGYTF. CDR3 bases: TGTGCCAGTACTAACAGGGGAGGAGGCTACACCTTC.

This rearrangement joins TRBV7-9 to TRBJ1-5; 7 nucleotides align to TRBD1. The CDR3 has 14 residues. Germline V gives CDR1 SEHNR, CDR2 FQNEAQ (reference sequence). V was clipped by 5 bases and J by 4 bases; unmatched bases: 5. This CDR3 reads CASSPGTVNQPQHF. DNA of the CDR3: TGTGCCAGCAGCCCCGGGACAGTTAATCAGCCCCAGCATTTT.

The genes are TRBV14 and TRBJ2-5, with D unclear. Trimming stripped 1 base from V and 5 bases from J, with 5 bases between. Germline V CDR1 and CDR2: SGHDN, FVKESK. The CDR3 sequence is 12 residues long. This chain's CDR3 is CASSQVLETQYF. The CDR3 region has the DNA TGTGCCAGCAGCCAAGTTCTGGAGACCCAGTACTTC.

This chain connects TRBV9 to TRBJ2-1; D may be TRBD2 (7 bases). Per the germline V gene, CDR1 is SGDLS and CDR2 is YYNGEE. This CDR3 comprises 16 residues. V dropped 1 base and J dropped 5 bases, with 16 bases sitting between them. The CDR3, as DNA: TGTGCCAGCAGCGTACTAGGGGGGGGTCCGGACAATGAGCAGTTCTTC. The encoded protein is CASSVLGGGPDNEQFF.

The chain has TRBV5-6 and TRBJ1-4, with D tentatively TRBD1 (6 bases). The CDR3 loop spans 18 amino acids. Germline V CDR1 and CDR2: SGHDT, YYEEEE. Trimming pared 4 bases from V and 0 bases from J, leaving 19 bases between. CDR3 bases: TGTGCCAGCAGCCTTGATGACAGGAGATTCACAACTAATGAAAAACTGTTTTTT. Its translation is CASSLDDRRFTTNEKLFF.

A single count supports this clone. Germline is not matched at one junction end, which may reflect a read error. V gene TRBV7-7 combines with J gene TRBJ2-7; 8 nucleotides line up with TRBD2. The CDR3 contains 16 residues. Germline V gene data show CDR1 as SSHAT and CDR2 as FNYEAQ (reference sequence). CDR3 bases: TGTGCTAGCAGCTTAGAACCAGCGGGAGTCACCTACGAGCAGTACTTC. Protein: CASSLEPAGVTYEQYF.

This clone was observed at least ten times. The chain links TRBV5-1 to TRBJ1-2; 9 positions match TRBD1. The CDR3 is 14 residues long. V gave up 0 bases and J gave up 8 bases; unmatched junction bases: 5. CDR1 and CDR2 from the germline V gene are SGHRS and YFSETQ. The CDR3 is CASSLGGTGPGYTF. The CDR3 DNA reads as TGCGCCAGCAGCTTGGGGGGGACAGGGCCCGGCTACACCTTC.

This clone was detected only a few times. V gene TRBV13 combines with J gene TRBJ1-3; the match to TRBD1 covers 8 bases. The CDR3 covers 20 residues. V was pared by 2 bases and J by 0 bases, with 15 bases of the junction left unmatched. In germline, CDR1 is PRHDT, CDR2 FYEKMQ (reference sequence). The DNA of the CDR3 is TGTGCCAGCAGCTTAAGGAACCGGCAGGGGGCGAGCCTCTCTGGAAACACCATATATTTT. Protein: CASSLRNRQGASLSGNTIYF.

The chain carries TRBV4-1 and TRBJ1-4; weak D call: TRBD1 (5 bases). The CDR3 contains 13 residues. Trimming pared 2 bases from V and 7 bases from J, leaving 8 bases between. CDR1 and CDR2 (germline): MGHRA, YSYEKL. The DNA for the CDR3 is TGCGCCAGCAGCCAACTGGGGGGTGAAAAACTGTTTTTT. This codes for CASSQLGGEKLFF.

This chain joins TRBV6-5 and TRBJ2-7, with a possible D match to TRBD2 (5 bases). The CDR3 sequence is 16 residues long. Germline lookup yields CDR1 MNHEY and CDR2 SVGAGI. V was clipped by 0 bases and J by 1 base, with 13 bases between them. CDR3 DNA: TGTGCCAGCAGTTACTCCCCGGGAACGGAATCCTACGAGCAGTACTTC. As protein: CASSYSPGTESYEQYF.

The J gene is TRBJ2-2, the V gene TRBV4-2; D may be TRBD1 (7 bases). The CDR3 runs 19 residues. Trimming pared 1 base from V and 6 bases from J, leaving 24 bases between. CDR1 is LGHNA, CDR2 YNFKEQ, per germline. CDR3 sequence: CASSQVPGGPEFIPGELFF. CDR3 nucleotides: TGTGCCAGCAGCCAAGTACCAGGGGGGCCAGAATTCATACCCGGGGAGCTGTTTTTT.

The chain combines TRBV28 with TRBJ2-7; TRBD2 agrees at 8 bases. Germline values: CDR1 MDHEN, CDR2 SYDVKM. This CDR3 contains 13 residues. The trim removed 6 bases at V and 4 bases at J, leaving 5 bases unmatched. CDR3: CASSLGLVYEQYF. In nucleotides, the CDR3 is TGTGCCAGCAGCCTGGGACTAGTTTACGAGCAGTACTTC.

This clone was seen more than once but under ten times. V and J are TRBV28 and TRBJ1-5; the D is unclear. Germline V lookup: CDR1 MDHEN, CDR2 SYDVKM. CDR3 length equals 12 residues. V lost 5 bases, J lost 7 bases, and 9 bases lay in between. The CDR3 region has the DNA TGTGCCAGCAGTAAAACCCTACAGCCCCAGCATTTT. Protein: CASSKTLQPQHF.

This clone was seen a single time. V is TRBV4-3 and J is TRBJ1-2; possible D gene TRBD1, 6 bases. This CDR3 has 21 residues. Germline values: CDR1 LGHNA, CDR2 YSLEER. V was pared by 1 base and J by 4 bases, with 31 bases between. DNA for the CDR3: TGCGCCAGCAGCCAAGGGGAAGTACGGGGGATCGAGGGGGGGCTCGGCTATGGCTACACCTTC. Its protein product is CASSQGEVRGIEGGLGYGYTF.

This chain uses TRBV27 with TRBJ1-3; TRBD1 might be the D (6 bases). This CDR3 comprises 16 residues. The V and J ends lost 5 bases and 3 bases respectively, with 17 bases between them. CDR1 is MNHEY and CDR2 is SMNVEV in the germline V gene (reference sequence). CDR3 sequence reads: CASSAQGMYIGNTIYF. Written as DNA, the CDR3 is TGTGCCAGCAGTGCCCAGGGGATGTATATTGGAAACACCATATATTTT.

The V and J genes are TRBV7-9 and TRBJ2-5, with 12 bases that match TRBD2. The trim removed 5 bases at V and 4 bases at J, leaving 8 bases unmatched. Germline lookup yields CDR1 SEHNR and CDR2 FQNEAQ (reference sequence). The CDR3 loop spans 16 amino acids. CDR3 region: CASSTKTSGSRETQYF. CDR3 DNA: TGTGCCAGCAGCACAAAGACTAGCGGGAGCCGAGAGACCCAGTACTTC.

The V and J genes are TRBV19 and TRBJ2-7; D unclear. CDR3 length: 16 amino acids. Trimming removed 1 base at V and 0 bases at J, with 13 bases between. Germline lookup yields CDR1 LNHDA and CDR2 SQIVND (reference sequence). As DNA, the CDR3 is TGTGCCAGTAGTATAGTGAATACGCTCAGCTCCTACGAGCAGTACTTC. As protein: CASSIVNTLSSYEQYF.